The source of this T cell receptor beta chain is a study of cytomegalovirus exposure and HLA in healthy donors. Study-level points and caveats: An analysis that came later showed most CMV-associated TCR beta chains appearing HLA-restricted.

The CDR3 totals 16 residues. Trimming at V came to 6 bases and at J to 6 bases, leaving 14 bases not matched to a gene. Germline V gene data show CDR1 as SEHNR and CDR2 as FQNEAQ (reference sequence). At the time of sampling, donors were nominally healthy, though unrecorded immune exposures were likely. In the PCR, 60 Vbeta and 13 Jbeta primers were used. This table comes from immunoSEQ multiplex PCR, and its TCRdb copy is limited to in-frame clones, with some not included. The sample has approximately 110,000 clones, around three quarters seen once; the top ten hold over 10%. Comment on this clone: No antigen is known for it.

Sequenced material: PBMCs. The chain combines TRBV7-9 with TRBJ2-7; TRBD1 matches 10 bases. The receptor was isolated from a woman aged 40 to 50 in good health and CMV-seropositive. The CDR3 reads CASSPTSGTGDPEQYF. The CDR3 DNA is TGTGCCAGCAGTCCGACCTCCGGGACAGGGGACCCCGAGCAGTACTTC.